This is a list of T cell receptor beta chains from one sample in a study of blood T cell repertoires in COVID-19. Here immunoSEQ multiplex PCR was the method, and the copy in TCRdb shows in-frame clones only, minus some. The data show about 63,000 clones, approximately 78% seen once. The sequencing input was PBMCs or T cells enriched from blood (not recorded which). Receptors originate from a woman aged 40 to 55 with acute COVID-19. The CDR3 runs from the conserved cysteine through the conserved F or W. The order of the fields is clone size, J gene, V gene, D gene, CDR3 DNA, CDR3 protein. The D gene is left open where the match is weak. Size tells how often a clone was seen (once, few, many) or the class of an expanded clone, and some rows leave it out.

NA TRBJ2-4 TRBV7-8 NA TGTGCCAGCAGCTTAAACGGCCAACTAAGAAACATTCAGTACTTC CASSLNGQLRNIQYF
few TRBJ2-1 TRBV27 NA TGTGCCAGCAGTTGGACAGCCCCCCTCTTGAATGAGCAGTTCTTC CASSWTAPLLNEQFF
NA TRBJ1-4 TRBV28 NA TGTGCCAGCAGTTCCCCGCCGGGTGAAAAACTGTTTTTT CASSSPPGEKLFF
few TRBJ2-3 TRBV6-4 NA TGTGCCAGCAGTGCCGCGCCTAGCACAGATACGCAGTATTTT CASSAAPSTDTQYF
NA TRBJ1-5 TRBV15 NA TGTGCCACCAGCAGAGAGGGACCCGGGAGAAATCAGCCCCAGCATTTT CATSREGPGRNQPQHF
NA TRBJ2-3 TRBV27 TRBD2 TGTGCCAGCGGCCTCCCGGGACTAAACACAGATACGCAGTATTTT CASGLPGLNTDTQYF
NA TRBJ2-7 TRBV13 TRBD1 TGTGCCAGCAGCTTAGGCCTGGGACAGGGGTTCTCCGAGCAGTACTTC CASSLGLGQGFSEQYF
NA TRBJ2-2 TRBV29-1 TRBD1 TGCAGCGCGGACAGGGGGTATACCGGGGAGCTGTTTTTT CSADRGYTGELFF
NA TRBJ2-1 TRBV20-1 TRBD2 TGCAGTGCTAGTGAGCCTAGCGGGGGGGCGAGGGCCAATGAGCAGTTCTTC CSASEPSGGARANEQFF
few TRBJ2-3 TRBV27 TRBD1 TGTGCCAGCAGTTTATTTCGCCGGGACAGGGACACAGATACGCAGTATTTT CASSLFRRDRDTDTQYF
NA TRBJ2-2 TRBV5-4 NA TGTGCCAGCAGCTTGAAGGCCCCAGGGGTGGCCGGGGAGCTGTTTTTT CASSLKAPGVAGELFF
once TRBJ1-1 TRBV7-9 NA TGTGCCAGCAGCTTAAAGGGGATCACTGAAGCTTTCTTT CASSLKGITEAFF
once TRBJ1-2 TRBV7-2 NA TGTGCCAGCAGCTGGACAGAGCTTTATGGCTACACCTTC CASSWTELYGYTF
once TRBJ2-2 TRBV15 NA TGTGCCACCAGCGGAAGGCAAAGGGGCGACACCGGGGAGCTGTTTTTT CATSGRQRGDTGELFF
NA TRBJ1-2 TRBV19 TRBD1 TGTGCCAGTAGGAGGACAGGCGAACCTTATGGCTACACCTTC CASRRTGEPYGYTF
NA TRBJ1-5 TRBV19 NA TGTGCCAGTAAGGTTCAGGGCGATCAGCCCCAGCATTTT CASKVQGDQPQHF
NA TRBJ1-1 TRBV27 NA TGTGCCAGCAGTTTTTCCCAGACGGCGGTGAACACTGAAGCTTTCTTT CASSFSQTAVNTEAFF
NA TRBJ2-5 TRBV4-1 NA TGCGCCAGCAGCCAATGGCTCCTGGAGACCCAGTACTTC CASSQWLLETQYF
NA TRBJ2-5 TRBV10-1 TRBD2 TGCGCCAGCAGTGTCGGACTAGCGGGGGGACAAGAGACCCAGTACTTC CASSVGLAGGQETQYF
few TRBJ2-3 TRBV3-1/TRBV3-2 NA TGTGCCAGCAGTCACGCGTCTAGTAATACGCAGTATTTT CASSHASSNTQYF
NA TRBJ1-2 TRBV4-1 TRBD1 TGCGCCAGCAGCCAAGATGGGACAGGGGCCGGTGTAGGCTACACCTTC CASSQDGTGAGVGYTF
NA TRBJ1-4 TRBV12-3/TRBV12-4 NA TGTGCCAGCAGTTCCGGTGAAAAACTGTTTTTT CASSSGEKLFF
NA TRBJ1-1 TRBV18 NA TGTGCCAGCCTAAAAGGGGGTTGGGACACTGAAGCTTTCTTT CASLKGGWDTEAFF
NA TRBJ1-5 TRBV11-2 NA TGTGCCAGCAGCTTAGACAGAAATCAGCCCCAGCATTTT CASSLDRNQPQHF
NA TRBJ1-1 TRBV9 NA TGTGCCAGCGGAGACAGGCTCGGGTTGGCTTTCTTT CASGDRLGLAFF
NA TRBJ2-1 TRBV19 TRBD2 TGTGCCAGTAGTATTAAGCGGGGGGGCGTTTCCTACAATGAGCAGTTCTTC CASSIKRGGVSYNEQFF
NA TRBJ2-1 TRBV3-1/TRBV3-2 TRBD2 TGTGCCAGCAGCCAAGCGACGGGACTAGAGTACAATGAGCAGTTCTTC CASSQATGLEYNEQFF
NA TRBJ2-2 TRBV19 TRBD2 TGTGCCAGTAGTATTCGCGGGAGAGGCGACACCGGGGAGCTGTTTTTT CASSIRGRGDTGELFF
NA TRBJ2-7 TRBV14 TRBD1 TGTGCCACCCGGCTGACAGGGGCCTACGAGCAGTACTTC CATRLTGAYEQYF
NA TRBJ1-4 TRBV13 TRBD1 TGTGCCAGCAGCCCGGGACAGGGCAGGGGTGAAAAACTGTTTTTT CASSPGQGRGEKLFF
NA TRBJ1-5 TRBV10-2 NA TGCGCCAGCCGGGGTTGGGACAATCAGCCCCAGCATTTT CASRGWDNQPQHF
NA TRBJ1-3 TRBV28 NA TGTGCCAGCAGGAGAGCGGTTCCGGGAAACACCATATATTTT CASRRAVPGNTIYF
NA TRBJ2-1 TRBV5-1 TRBD2 TGCGCCAGCAAGAGAGCCCAGCGGGAAATGGATGAGCAGTTCTTC CASKRAQREMDEQFF
NA TRBJ2-5 TRBV6-1 NA TGTGCCAGCAGTGAGAGGAATCAGCTGACCCAGTACTTC CASSERNQLTQYF
NA TRBJ2-2 TRBV10-2 TRBD1 TGCGCCAGCCTGGACAGGAGGAACACCGGGGAGCTGTTTTTT CASLDRRNTGELFF
NA TRBJ2-1 TRBV5-1 NA TGCGCCAGCAGCCTGGAGGTACAGGCCTACAATGAGCAGTTCTTC CASSLEVQAYNEQFF
once TRBJ2-1 TRBV4-1 TRBD2 TGCGCCAGCAGCCAATTTCTAGCGGGAGACAACAATGAGCAGTTCTTC CASSQFLAGDNNEQFF
NA TRBJ1-1 TRBV5-6 NA TGTGCCAGCAGCTTGCTCTTAACTGAAGCTTTCTTT CASSLLLTEAFF
NA TRBJ2-7 TRBV5-1 TRBD1 TGCGCCAGTGGTGGGACAGGTGGATACGAGCAGTACTTC CASGGTGGYEQYF
NA TRBJ2-7 TRBV7-2 TRBD2 TGTGCCAGCAGCTTAGATCTGGCTAGCGGTACCTACGAGCAGTACTTC CASSLDLASGTYEQYF
once TRBJ2-1 TRBV11-2 TRBD1 TGTGCCAGCAGCTCGGGACAGGGGAACTACAATGAGCAGTTCTTC CASSSGQGNYNEQFF
NA TRBJ2-1 TRBV25-1 TRBD2 TGTGCCAGCAGGACTAGCGGGGGAAACAATGAGCAGTTCTTC CASRTSGGNNEQFF
NA TRBJ1-2 TRBV7-9 TRBD1 TGTGCCAGCAGCTTAGCGAGGGTGGAGGGGGCGAACGGCTACACCTTC CASSLARVEGANGYTF
NA TRBJ1-2 TRBV28 NA TGTGCCAGCAGGGGGGACACCAACTATGGCTACACCTTC CASRGDTNYGYTF
NA TRBJ1-3 TRBV6-2/TRBV6-3 NA TGTGCCAGCAGTTTTATCCGGGGAATAGACTCTGGAAACACCATATATTTT CASSFIRGIDSGNTIYF
once TRBJ1-2 TRBV5-6 TRBD1 TGTGCCAGCAGCTTGGGGCCGGGACAGGGCCTTACAAGGGGTGGCTACACCTTC CASSLGPGQGLTRGGYTF
NA TRBJ2-2 TRBV12-3/TRBV12-4 NA TGTGCCAGCAGTTTAAAACTAATCGGGGAGCTGTTTTTT CASSLKLIGELFF
NA TRBJ2-5 TRBV7-2 NA TGTGCCAGCAGCTTAGTTTCTAGCTTCGGAGTGGATGGTGTCCAGTACTTC CASSLVSSFGVDGVQYF
NA TRBJ1-4 TRBV28 TRBD1 TGTGCCAGCAGTTCAACACAGGGGAGGTTAGAAAAACTGTTTTTT CASSSTQGRLEKLFF
NA TRBJ2-4 TRBV4-1 TRBD2 TGCGCCAGCAGCCAGGAAACTAGCGGGTCTTTATTTAGTATTAGAAACATTCAGTACTTC CASSQETSGSLFSIRNIQYF
NA TRBJ2-3 TRBV7-9 NA TGTGCCAGCAGCTTAACAGGGGAGGCCACAGATACGCAGTATTTT CASSLTGEATDTQYF
once TRBJ1-2 TRBV6-4 TRBD1 TGTGCCAGCAGACCGGACAGGGGGGACTATGGCTACACCTTC CASRPDRGDYGYTF
NA TRBJ2-7 TRBV5-4 NA TGTGCCAGCAGCCCCGAGGGCCCCCGGCGGGGCGAGCAGTACTTC CASSPEGPRRGEQYF
NA TRBJ2-2 TRBV10-2 NA TGCGCCAGCAGTGGGCTAGCGACCGGGGAGCTGTTTTTT CASSGLATGELFF